The present entry profiles one T cell receptor (beta chain) with its context. Its specificity is not known. This entry comes from a study of T cells in Graves' hyperthyroidism and ophthalmopathy. V was clipped by 1 base and J by 5 bases, with 12 bases between them. The length of the CDR3 is 15 residues. Germline CDR1 and CDR2: DFQATT and SNEGSKA (reference sequence). Amplification of TCR beta CDR3 regions used RNA as the template. In the first-round RT-PCR of the TCR CDR3, the HTBI primer set was used. TCRdb ran MiXCR on the multiplex PCR reads and lists one entry per CDR3 protein. This sample has some 320,000 distinct CDR3 sequences, with roughly 15% found just once. Out of approximately 10 ml of fresh peripheral blood came the PBMCs. Study-level points and caveats: Most thyroid clonotypes that were expanded above 0.001 also turned up in blood. Stable hyperthyroidism was separated from ophthalmopathy by a model based on 13 V-J features.

The sample comprised blood. This chain uses TRBV20-1 with TRBJ1-6, with D uncertain. The TCR sequence derives from a middle-aged woman with Graves' ophthalmopathy. This chain's CDR3 is CSARGLSHDNSPLHF. Here the CDR3 DNA reads TGCAGTGCTAGAGGTCTCAGTCACGATAATTCACCCCTCCACTTT.